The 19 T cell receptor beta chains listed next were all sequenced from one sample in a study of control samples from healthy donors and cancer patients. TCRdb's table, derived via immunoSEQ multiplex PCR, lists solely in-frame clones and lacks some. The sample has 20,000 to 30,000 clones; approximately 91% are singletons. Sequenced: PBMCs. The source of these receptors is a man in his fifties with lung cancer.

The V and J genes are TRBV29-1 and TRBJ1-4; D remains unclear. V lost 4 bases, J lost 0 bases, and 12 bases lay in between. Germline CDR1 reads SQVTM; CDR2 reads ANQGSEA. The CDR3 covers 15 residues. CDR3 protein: CSVGANLATNEKLFF. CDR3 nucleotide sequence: TGCAGCGTTGGAGCGAACCTCGCAACTAATGAAAAACTGTTTTTT.

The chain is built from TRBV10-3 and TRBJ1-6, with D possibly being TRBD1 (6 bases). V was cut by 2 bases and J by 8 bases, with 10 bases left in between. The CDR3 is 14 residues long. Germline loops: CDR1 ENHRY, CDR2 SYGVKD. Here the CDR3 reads CAISEGRGHSPLHF. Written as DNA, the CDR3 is TGTGCCATCAGTGAGGGCAGGGGTCATTCACCCCTCCACTTT.

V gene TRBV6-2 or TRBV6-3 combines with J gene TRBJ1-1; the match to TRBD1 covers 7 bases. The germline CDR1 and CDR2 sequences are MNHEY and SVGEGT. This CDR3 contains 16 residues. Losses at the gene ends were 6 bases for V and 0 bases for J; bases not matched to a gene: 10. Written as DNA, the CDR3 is TGTGCCAGCAGCCGTTGGACAGGATCCATGAACACTGAAGCTTTCTTT. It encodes CASSRWTGSMNTEAFF.

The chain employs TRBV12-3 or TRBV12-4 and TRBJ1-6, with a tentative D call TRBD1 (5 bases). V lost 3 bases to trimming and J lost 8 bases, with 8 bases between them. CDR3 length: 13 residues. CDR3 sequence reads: CASSFGGYSPLHF. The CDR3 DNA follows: TGTGCCAGCAGTTTCGGGGGTTATTCACCCCTCCACTTT.

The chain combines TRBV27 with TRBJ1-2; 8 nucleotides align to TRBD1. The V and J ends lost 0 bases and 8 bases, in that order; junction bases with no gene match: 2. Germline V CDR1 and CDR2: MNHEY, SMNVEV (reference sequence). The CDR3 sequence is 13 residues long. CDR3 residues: CASSLSTGVGYTF. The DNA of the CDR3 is TGTGCCAGCAGTTTATCGACAGGGGTAGGCTACACCTTC.

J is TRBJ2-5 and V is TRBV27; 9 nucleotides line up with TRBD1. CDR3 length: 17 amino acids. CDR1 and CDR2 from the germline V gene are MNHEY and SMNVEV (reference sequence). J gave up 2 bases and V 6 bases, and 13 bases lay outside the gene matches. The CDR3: CASRITGGVPGQETQYF. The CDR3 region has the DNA TGTGCCAGCAGAATCACAGGGGGCGTACCGGGGCAAGAGACCCAGTACTTC.

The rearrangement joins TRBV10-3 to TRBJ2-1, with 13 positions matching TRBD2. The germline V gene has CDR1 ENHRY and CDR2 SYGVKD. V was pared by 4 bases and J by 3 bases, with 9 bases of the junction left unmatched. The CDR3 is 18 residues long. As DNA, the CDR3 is TGTGCCATCAGTGCAAAGGGGACTAGCGGGGACAACTACAATGAGCAGTTCTTC. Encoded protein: CAISAKGTSGDNYNEQFF.

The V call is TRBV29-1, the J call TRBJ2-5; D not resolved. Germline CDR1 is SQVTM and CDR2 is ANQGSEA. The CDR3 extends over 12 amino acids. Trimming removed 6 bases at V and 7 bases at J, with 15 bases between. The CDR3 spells CSVPEVRGTQYF. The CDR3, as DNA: TGCAGCGTCCCAGAAGTTCGTGGGACCCAGTACTTC.

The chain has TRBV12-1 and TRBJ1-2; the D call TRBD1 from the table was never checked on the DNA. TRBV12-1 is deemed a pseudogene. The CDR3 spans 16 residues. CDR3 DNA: TGTGCCAGCAGCTCGGTACGGGACAGACTATCCTATGGCTACACCTTC. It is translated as CASSSVRDRLSYGYTF.

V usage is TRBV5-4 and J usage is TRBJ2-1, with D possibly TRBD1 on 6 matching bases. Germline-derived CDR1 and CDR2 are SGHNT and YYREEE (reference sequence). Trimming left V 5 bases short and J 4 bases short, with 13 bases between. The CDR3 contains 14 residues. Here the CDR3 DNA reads TGTGCCAGCAGACCACAGGGAGATTACAATGAGCAGTTCTTC. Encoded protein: CASRPQGDYNEQFF.

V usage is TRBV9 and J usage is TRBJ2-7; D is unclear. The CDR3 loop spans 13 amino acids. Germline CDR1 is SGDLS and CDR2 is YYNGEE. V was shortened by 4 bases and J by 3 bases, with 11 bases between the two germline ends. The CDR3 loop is CASSRGRNYEQYF. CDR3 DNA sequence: TGTGCCAGCAGCCGAGGCAGGAACTACGAGCAGTACTTC.

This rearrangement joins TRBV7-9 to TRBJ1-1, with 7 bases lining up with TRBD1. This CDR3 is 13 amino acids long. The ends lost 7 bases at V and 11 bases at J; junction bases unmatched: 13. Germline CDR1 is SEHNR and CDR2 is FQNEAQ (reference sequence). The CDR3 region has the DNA TGTGCCAGCACCCAGGGGTCAGGGGGACAGGCTTTCTTT. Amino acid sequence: CASTQGSGGQAFF.

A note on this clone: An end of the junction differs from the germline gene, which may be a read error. CDR3 residues: CASSFGGLPPPF. The CDR3 nucleotides read TGTGCCAGCAGTTTCGGCGGGTTACCACCGCCCTTC. The chain carries TRBV12-3 or TRBV12-4 and TRBJ1-2, with D uncertain. There are 12 residues in the CDR3.

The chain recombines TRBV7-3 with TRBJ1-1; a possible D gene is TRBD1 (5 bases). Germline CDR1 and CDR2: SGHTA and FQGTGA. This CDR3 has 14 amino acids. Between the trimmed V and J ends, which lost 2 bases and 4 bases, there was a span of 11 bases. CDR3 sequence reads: CASSLGGAATEAFF. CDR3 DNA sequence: TGTGCCAGCAGCTTAGGAGGGGCAGCCACTGAAGCTTTCTTT.

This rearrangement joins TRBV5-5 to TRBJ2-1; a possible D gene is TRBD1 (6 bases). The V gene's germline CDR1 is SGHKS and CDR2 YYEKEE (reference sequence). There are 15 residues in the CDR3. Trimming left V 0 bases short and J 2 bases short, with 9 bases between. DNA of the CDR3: TGTGCCAGCAGCTTGGGTGGGGGCCCCTACAATGAGCAGTTCTTC. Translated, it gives CASSLGGGPYNEQFF.

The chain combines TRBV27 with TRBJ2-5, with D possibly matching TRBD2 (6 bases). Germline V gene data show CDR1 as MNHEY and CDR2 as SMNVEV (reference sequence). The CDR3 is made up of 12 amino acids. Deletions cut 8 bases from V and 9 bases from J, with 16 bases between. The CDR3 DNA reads TGTGCCAGCTACCTTTTGGGGGGTCCCCAGTACTTC. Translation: CASYLLGGPQYF.

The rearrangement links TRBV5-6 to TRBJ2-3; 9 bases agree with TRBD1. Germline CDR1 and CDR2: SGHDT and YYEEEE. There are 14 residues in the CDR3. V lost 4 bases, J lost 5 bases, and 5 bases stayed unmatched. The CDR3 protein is CASSLKTGGDTQYF. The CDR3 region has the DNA TGTGCCAGCAGCCTAAAGACAGGGGGAGATACGCAGTATTTT.

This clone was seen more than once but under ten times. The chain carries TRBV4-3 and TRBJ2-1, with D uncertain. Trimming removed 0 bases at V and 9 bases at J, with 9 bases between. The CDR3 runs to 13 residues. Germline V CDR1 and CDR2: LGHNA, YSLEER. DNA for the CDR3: TGCGCCAGCAGCCAAGATATGGCTCGTGAGCAGTTCTTC. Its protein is CASSQDMAREQFF.

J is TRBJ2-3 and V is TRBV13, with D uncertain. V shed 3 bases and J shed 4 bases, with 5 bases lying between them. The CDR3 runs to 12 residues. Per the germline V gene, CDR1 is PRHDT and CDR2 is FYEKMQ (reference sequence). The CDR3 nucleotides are TGTGCCAGCAGCTTTGGGGCAGATACGCAGTATTTT. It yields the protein CASSFGADTQYF. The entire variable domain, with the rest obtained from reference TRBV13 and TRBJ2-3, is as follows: AAGVIQSPRHLIKEKRETATLKCYPIPRHDTVYWYQQGPGQDPQFLISFYEKMQSDKGSIPDRFSAQQFSDYHSELNMSSLELGDSALYFCASSFGADTQYFGPGTRLTVL.